This T cell receptor (beta chain) was captured in a study of CD8+CD57+ T cells in acquired aplastic anemia. Both TCR beta VDJ combination and CDR3 sequence profiling were carried out. Genomic DNA was the template for this profiling. One entry per CDR3 protein, called by TCRdb with MiXCR from the reads. The sample records roughly 190,000 distinct CDR3 sequences, approximately 50% being singletons. The study, taken as a whole, reports: Researchers report that twenty-nine CD8+ CDR3 sequences appeared in both patients and controls. CD8+ Simpson's diversity showed no significant patient-control difference.

Sequencing was done on patients that had shown CD8+CD57+ cell expansion by flow cytometry. All participating patients were living with severe acquired aplastic anemia. Patients were therapy-naive when their blood was sampled. V was trimmed by 0 bases and J by 9 bases, leaving 12 bases between them. CDR1 and CDR2 (germline): SGDLS, YYNGEE. The CDR3 covers 14 residues. Comments on this clonotype: Its cognate antigen is unknown.

This sequence joins TRBV9 and TRBJ2-2, with D uncertain. This sequence originates from a human donor with aplastic anemia. The sample was sorted CD4+, CD8+, or CD8+CD57+ T cells (not recorded which) from PBMCs. The CDR3 protein is CASSVAGGARELFF. In nucleotides, the CDR3 is TGTGCCAGCAGCGTAGCAGGCGGCGCGAGGGAGCTGTTTTTT.